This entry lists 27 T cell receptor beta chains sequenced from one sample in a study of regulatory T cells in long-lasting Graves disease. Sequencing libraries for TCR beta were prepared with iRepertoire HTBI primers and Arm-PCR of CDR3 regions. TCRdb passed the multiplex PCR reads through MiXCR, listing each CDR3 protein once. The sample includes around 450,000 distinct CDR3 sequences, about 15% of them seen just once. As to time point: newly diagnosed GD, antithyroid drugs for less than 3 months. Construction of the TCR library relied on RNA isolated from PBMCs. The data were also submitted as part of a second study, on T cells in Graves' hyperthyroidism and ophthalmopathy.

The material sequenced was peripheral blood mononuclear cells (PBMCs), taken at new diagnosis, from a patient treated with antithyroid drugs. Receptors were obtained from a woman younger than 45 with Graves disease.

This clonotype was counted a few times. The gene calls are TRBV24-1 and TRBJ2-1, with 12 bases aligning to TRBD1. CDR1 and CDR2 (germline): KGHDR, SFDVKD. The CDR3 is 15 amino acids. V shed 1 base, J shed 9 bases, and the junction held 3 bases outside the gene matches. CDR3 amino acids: CATSDLGGQGAEQFF. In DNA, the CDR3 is TGTGCCACCAGTGATTTAGGGGGACAGGGGGCTGAGCAGTTCTTC.

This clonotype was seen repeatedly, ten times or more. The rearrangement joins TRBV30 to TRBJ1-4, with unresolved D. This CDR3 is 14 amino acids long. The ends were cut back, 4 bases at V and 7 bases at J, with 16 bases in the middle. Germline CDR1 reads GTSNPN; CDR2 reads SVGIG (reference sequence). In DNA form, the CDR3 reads TGTGCCTGGAACGTAAGGGCTAATGGTGAAAAACTGTTTTTT. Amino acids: CAWNVRANGEKLFF.

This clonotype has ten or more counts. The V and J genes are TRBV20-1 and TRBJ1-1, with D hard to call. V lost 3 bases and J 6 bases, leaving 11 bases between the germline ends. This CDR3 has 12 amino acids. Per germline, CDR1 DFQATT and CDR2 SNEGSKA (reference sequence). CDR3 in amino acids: CSARAGPAEAFF. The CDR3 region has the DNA TGCAGTGCTAGGGCTGGTCCGGCTGAAGCTTTCTTT.

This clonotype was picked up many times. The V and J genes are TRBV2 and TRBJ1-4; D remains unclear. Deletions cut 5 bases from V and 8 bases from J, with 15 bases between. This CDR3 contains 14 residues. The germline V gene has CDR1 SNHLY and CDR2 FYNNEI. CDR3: CASSRPRPAEKLFF. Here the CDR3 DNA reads TGTGCCAGCAGTCGCCCGAGACCAGCGGAAAAACTGTTTTTT.

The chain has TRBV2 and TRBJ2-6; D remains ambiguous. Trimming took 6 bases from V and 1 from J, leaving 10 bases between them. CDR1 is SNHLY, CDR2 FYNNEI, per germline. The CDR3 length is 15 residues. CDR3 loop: CASSRDGSGANVLTF. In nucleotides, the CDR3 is TGTGCCAGCAGCAGAGACGGGTCTGGGGCCAACGTCCTGACTTTC.

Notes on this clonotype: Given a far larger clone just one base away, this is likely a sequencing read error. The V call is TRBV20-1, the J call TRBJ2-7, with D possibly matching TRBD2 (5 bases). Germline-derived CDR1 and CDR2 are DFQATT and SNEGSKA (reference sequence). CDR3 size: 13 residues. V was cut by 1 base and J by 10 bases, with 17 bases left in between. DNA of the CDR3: TGCAGTGCTAGAGGCGGGCCAGACTGGGAACAGTACTTC. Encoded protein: CSARGGPDWEQYF.

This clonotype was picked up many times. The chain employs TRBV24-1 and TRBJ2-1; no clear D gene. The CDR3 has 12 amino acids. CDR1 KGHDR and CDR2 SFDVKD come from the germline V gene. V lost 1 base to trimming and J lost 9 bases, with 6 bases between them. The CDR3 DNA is TGTGCCACCAGTGATTTTACGGGTGAGCAGTTCTTC. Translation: CATSDFTGEQFF.

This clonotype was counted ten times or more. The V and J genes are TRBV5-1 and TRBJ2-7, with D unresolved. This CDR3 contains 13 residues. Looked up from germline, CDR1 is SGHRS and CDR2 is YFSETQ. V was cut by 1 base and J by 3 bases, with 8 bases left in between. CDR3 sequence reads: CASSLQRDYEQYF. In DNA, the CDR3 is TGCGCCAGCAGCTTGCAAAGGGACTACGAGCAGTACTTC. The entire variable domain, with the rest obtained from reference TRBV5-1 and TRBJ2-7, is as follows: KAGVTQTPRYLIKTRGQQVTLSCSPISGHRSVSWYQQTPGQGLQFLFEYFSETQRNKGNFPGRFSGRQFSNSRSEMNVSTLELGDSALYLCASSLQRDYEQYFGPGTRLTVT.

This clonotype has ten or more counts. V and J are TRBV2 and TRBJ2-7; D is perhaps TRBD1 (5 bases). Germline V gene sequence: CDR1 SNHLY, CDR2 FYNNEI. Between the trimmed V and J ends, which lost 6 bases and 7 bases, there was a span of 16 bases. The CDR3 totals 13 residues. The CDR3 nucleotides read TGTGCCAGCAGAGCGTTGGGGCCAGGTGAGCAGTACTTC. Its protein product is CASRALGPGEQYF.

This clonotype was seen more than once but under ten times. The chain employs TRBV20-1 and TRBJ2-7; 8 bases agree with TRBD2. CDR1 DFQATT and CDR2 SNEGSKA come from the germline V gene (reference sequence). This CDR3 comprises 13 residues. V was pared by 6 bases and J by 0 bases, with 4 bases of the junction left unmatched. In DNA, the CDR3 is TGCAGTGCCGCAGGACTAGCCTCCTACGAGCAGTACTTC. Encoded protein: CSAAGLASYEQYF.

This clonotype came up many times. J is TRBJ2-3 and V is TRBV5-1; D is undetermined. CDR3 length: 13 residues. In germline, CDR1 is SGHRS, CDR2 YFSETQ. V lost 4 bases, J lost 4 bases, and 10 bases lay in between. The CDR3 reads CASSPAYPDTQYF. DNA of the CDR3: TGCGCCAGCAGCCCGGCTTATCCAGATACGCAGTATTTT.

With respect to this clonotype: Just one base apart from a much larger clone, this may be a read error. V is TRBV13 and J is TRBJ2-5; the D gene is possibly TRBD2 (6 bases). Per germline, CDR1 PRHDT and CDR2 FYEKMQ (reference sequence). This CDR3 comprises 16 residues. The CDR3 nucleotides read TGTGCCAGCAGCTTTGGAGCGGGCATGTACCAAGGGACCCAGTACTTC. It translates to CASSFGAGMYQGTQYF.

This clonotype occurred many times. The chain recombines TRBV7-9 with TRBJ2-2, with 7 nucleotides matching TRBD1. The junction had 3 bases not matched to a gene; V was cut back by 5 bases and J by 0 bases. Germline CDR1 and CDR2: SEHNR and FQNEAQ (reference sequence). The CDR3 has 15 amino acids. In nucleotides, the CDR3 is TGTGCCAGCAGCATGGGACAGACGAACACCGGGGAGCTGTTTTTT. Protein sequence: CASSMGQTNTGELFF. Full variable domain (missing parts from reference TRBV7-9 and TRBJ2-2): DTGVSQNPRHKITKRGQNVTFRCDPISEHNRLYWYRQTLGQGPEFLTYFQNEAQLEKSRLLSDRFSAERPKGSFSTLEIQRTEQGDSAMYLCASSMGQTNTGELFFGEGSRLTVL.

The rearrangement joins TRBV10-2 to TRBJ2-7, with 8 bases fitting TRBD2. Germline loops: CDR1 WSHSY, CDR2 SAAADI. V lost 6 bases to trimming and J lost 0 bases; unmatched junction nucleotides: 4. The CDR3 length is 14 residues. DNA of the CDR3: TGCGCCAGCAGCAAGCGGGAGTACTCCTACGAGCAGTACTTC. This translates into CASSKREYSYEQYF.

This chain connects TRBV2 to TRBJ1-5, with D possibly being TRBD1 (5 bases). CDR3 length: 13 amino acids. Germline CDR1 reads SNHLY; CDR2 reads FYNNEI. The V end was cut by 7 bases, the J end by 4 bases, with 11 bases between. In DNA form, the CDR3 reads TGTGCCAGCAACCCGGGACTGAATCAGCCCCAGCATTTT. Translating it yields CASNPGLNQPQHF.

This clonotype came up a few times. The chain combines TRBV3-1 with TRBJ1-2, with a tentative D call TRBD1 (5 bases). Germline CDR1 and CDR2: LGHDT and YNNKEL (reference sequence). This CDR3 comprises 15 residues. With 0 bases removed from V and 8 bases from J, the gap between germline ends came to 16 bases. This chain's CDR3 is CASSQEVARGIGYTF. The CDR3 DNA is TGTGCCAGCAGCCAAGAAGTGGCGAGGGGCATAGGCTACACCTTC. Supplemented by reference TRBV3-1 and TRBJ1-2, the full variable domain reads DTAVSQTPKYLVTQMGNDKSIKCEQNLGHDTMYWYKQDSKKFLKIMFSYNNKELIINETVPNRFSPKSPDKAHLNLHINSLELGDSAVYFCASSQEVARGIGYTFGSGTRLTVV.

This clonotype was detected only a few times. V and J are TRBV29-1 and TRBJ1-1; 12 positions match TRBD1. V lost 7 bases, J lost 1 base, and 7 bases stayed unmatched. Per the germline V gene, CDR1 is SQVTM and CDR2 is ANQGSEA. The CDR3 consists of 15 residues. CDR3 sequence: CSAKGTGGGNTEAFF. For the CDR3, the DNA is TGCAGCGCCAAGGGGACAGGGGGCGGGAACACTGAAGCTTTCTTT.

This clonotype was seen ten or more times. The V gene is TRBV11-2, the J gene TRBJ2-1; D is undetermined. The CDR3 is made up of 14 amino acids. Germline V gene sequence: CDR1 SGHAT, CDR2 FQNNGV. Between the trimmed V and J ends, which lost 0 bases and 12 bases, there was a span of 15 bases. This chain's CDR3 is CASSLDRVSPLQFF. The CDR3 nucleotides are TGTGCCAGCAGCTTAGATCGAGTCTCTCCCTTGCAGTTCTTC.

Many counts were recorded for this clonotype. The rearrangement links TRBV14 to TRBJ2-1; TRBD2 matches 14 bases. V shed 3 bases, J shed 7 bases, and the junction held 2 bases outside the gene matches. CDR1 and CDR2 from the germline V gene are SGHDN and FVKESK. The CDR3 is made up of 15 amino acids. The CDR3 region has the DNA TGTGCCAGCAGCCAGACTAGCGGGAGGGTTAATGAGCAGTTCTTC. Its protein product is CASSQTSGRVNEQFF. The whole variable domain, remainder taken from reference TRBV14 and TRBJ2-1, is EAGVTQFPSHSVIEKGQTVTLRCDPISGHDNLYWYRRVMGKEIKFLLHFVKESKQDESGMPNNRFLAERTGGTYSTLKVQPAELEDSGVYFCASSQTSGRVNEQFFGPGTRLTVL.

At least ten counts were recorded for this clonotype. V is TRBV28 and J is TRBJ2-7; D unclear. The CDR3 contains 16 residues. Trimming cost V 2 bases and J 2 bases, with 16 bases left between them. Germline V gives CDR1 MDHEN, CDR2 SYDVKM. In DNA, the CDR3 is TGTGCCAGCAGTTTAACGGAACCCCGACCGCCCTACGAGCAGTACTTC. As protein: CASSLTEPRPPYEQYF.

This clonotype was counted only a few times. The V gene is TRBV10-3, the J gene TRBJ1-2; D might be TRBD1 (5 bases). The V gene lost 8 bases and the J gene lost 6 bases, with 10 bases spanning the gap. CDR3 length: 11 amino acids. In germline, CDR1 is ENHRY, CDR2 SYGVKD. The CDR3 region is CAIQGKDGYTF. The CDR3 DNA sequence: TGTGCCATCCAGGGTAAGGATGGCTACACCTTC.

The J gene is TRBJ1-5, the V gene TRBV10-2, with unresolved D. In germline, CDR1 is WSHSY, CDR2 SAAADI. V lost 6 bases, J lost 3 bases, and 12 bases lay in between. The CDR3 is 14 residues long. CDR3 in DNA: TGCGCCAGCAGATTTGACGGAGTCAATCAGCCCCAGCATTTT. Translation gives CASRFDGVNQPQHF.

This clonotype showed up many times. The CDR3 DNA reads as TGTGCCAGCAGTTACTCGCGGGGAGGCGGCACTGAAGCTTTCTTT. Translated, it gives CASSYSRGGGTEAFF. This chain links TRBV6-5 with TRBJ1-1, with D unclear. The V end lost 0 bases, the J end lost 4 bases, and 12 bases lay between the germline ends. CDR1 and CDR2 from the germline V gene are MNHEY and SVGAGI. The CDR3 extends over 15 amino acids.

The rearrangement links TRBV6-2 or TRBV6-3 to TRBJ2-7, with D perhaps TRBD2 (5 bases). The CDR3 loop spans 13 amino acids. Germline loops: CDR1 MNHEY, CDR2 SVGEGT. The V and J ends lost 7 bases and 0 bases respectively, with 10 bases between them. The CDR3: CASTRGSSYEQYF. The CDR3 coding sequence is TGTGCCAGCACCCGGGGTAGCTCCTACGAGCAGTACTTC.

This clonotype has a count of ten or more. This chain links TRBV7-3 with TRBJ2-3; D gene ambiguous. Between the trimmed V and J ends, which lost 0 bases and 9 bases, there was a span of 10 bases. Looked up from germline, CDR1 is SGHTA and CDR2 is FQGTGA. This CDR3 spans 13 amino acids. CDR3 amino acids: CASSLTPGRTQYF. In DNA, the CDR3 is TGTGCCAGCAGCTTAACCCCCGGTAGGACGCAGTATTTT. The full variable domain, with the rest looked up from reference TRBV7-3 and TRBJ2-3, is GAGVSQTPSNKVTEKGKYVELRCDPISGHTALYWYRQSLGQGPEFLIYFQGTGAADDSGLPNDRFFAVRPEGSVSTLKIQRTERGDSAVYLCASSLTPGRTQYFGPGTRLTVL.

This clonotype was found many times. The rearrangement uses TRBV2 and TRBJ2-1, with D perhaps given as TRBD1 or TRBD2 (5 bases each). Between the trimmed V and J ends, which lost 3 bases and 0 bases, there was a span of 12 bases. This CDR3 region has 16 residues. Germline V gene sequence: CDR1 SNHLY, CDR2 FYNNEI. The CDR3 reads CASSDPGPSSYNEQFF. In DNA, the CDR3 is TGTGCCAGCAGTGATCCGGGGCCCAGCTCCTACAATGAGCAGTTCTTC.

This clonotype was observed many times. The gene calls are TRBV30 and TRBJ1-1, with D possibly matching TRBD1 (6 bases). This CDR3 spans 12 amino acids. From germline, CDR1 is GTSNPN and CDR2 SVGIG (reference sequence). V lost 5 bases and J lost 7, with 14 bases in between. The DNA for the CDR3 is TGTGCCTGGGTCCCCGGACAGCGTGAAGCTTTCTTT. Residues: CAWVPGQREAFF.